These 20 T cell receptor beta chains share one sample of origin, sequenced in a study of human T cells and chemical hapten exposure. Indicated time point: pre-sensitization, week 0. Treatment reported: therapeutic diphenylcyclopropenone sensitization with weekly scalp DPC. TCRdb called the RACE reads again in MiXCR, with one record for every CDR3 protein. The table includes 190,000 or so distinct CDR3 sequences, 25% to 30% detected once. The source material was whole blood, sampled in connection with sensitization to the hapten diphenylcyclopropenone (DPC). Receptor source: a woman aged 30 to 39 with alopecia areata. Some clones in this sample may be carry-over from other donors' samples.

This clonotype has only a few counts. The chain has TRBV10-2 and TRBJ2-7, with D possibly being TRBD1 or TRBD2 (5 bases each). Trimming took off 6 bases at V and 3 bases at J, with 18 bases between the two ends. Germline CDR1 WSHSY, CDR2 SAAADI. The CDR3 contains 15 residues. Written as DNA, the CDR3 is TGCGCCAGCAGAGACACCGGGACCTGGGGCTACGAGCAGTACTTC. The encoded protein is CASRDTGTWGYEQYF.

The chain uses TRBV28 and TRBJ1-2, with a tentative D call TRBD1 (5 bases). Deletions cut 7 bases from V and 3 bases from J, with 12 bases between. CDR3 size: 13 residues. The germline V gene has CDR1 MDHEN and CDR2 SYDVKM. The CDR3 region has the DNA TGTGCCAGCATGCAGGGTCTGGACTATGGCTACACCTTC. This codes for CASMQGLDYGYTF.

This clonotype has a handful of counts. The chain uses TRBV12-3 or TRBV12-4 and TRBJ1-3; D uncertain. The CDR3 contains 15 residues. V was clipped by 6 bases and J by 0 bases, with 12 bases between them. CDR3 amino acids: CASSTNWASGNTIYF. CDR3 sequence (DNA): TGTGCCAGCAGCACAAATTGGGCCTCTGGAAACACCATATATTTT.

The chain is built from TRBV28 and TRBJ2-1; D not resolved. Germline loops: CDR1 MDHEN, CDR2 SYDVKM. CDR3 length equals 12 residues. The V and J ends lost 6 bases and 8 bases respectively, with 11 bases between them. CDR3 sequence (DNA): TGTGCCAGCAGCCAGACCCCATATGAGCAGTTCTTC. Translating gives CASSQTPYEQFF.

The chain links TRBV5-1 to TRBJ2-1, with D hard to call. This CDR3 is 17 amino acids long. Germline V gene data show CDR1 as SGHRS and CDR2 as YFSETQ. Trimming took off 1 base at V and 3 bases at J, with 17 bases between the two ends. In DNA form, the CDR3 reads TGCGCCAGCAGCTTGACCCAAAAGGGATACCTCTACAATGAGCAGTTCTTC. Residues: CASSLTQKGYLYNEQFF.

The chain is built from TRBV5-6 and TRBJ2-7, with 9 bases identical to TRBD1. Losses at the gene ends were 2 bases for V and 6 bases for J; bases not matched to a gene: 6. The germline V gene encodes CDR1 SGHDT and CDR2 YYEEEE. This CDR3 has 14 residues. CDR3 bases: TGTGCCAGCAGCTTCCGGGACAGGGTGGTCGAGCAGTACTTC. Translated, it gives CASSFRDRVVEQYF.

This clonotype showed up many times. The chain employs TRBV10-2 and TRBJ2-7, with a weak D call TRBD2 (5 bases). The CDR3 contains 11 residues. The V gene lost 6 bases and the J gene lost 6 bases, with 9 bases spanning the gap. Looked up from germline, CDR1 is WSHSY and CDR2 is SAAADI. CDR3 DNA: TGCGCCAGCAGGTGGGCGGGCGAGCAGTACTTC. Residues: CASRWAGEQYF.

The chain employs TRBV29-1 and TRBJ1-2; maybe TRBD1 (5 bases). The CDR3 length is 13 residues. Trimming stripped 6 bases from V and 4 bases from J, with 15 bases between. Germline CDR1 reads SQVTM; CDR2 reads ANQGSEA. Written as DNA, the CDR3 is TGCAGCGTCGTAATAGGGACGGTCTATGGCTACACCTTC. Protein: CSVVIGTVYGYTF. Using reference TRBV29-1 and TRBJ1-2 for the parts outside the CDR3, the full variable domain is SAVISQKPSRDICQRGTSLTIQCQVDSQVTMMFWYRQQPGQSLTLIATANQGSEATYESGFVIDKFPISRPNLTFSTLTVSNMSPEDSSIYLCSVVIGTVYGYTFGSGTRLTVV.

J is TRBJ1-1 and V is TRBV18; D is possibly TRBD1 (5 bases). V was clipped by 3 bases and J by 1 base, with 9 bases between them. Germline loops: CDR1 KGHSH, CDR2 LQKENI. CDR3 length equals 14 residues. CDR3 amino acids: CASSPGRRNTEAFF. The CDR3 DNA sequence: TGTGCCAGCTCACCGGGACGGAGGAACACTGAAGCTTTCTTT.

This clonotype has a handful of counts. The chain couples TRBV6-5 to TRBJ2-2, with D uncertain. The CDR3 has 13 residues. Germline V CDR1 and CDR2: MNHEY, SVGAGI. The V and J ends lost 8 bases and 0 bases respectively, with 7 bases between them. The CDR3 nucleotides read TGTGCCAGCGTCCGAACGAACACCGGGGAGCTGTTTTTT. Protein sequence: CASVRTNTGELFF.

This clonotype turned up a few times. The chain couples TRBV28 to TRBJ2-7; 8 bases are shared with TRBD1. Germline loops: CDR1 MDHEN, CDR2 SYDVKM. Trimming took 2 bases from V and 9 from J; bases not matched to a gene: 9. The CDR3 spans 14 residues. CDR3: CASSLPGQGFWQYF. The DNA of the CDR3 is TGTGCCAGCAGTTTACCAGGACAGGGCTTTTGGCAGTACTTC. Based on the CDR3 plus reference TRBV28 and TRBJ2-7, the full variable domain is DVKVTQSSRYLVKRTGEKVFLECVQDMDHENMFWYRQDPGLGLRLIYFSYDVKMKEKGDIPEGYSVSREKKERFSLILESASTNQTSMYLCASSLPGQGFWQYFGPGTRLTVT.

This chain joins TRBV20-1 and TRBJ1-2, with D perhaps TRBD1 (6 bases). The CDR3 has 12 amino acids. With 5 bases removed from V and 8 bases from J, the gap between germline ends came to 15 bases. From germline, CDR1 is DFQATT and CDR2 SNEGSKA (reference sequence). CDR3 sequence: CSAYLLGGGYTF. CDR3 nucleotides: TGCAGTGCTTATCTCCTAGGGGGAGGCTACACCTTC.

The CDR3 region has the DNA TGTGCCACCAGCCAACGGGGGGGCGCGGTAGAGACCCAGTACTTC. Translation gives CATSQRGGAVETQYF. V is TRBV24-1 and J is TRBJ2-5, with 8 bases lining up with TRBD2. The CDR3 has 15 amino acids. Germline V gene lookup returns CDR1 KGHDR and CDR2 SFDVKD. Trimming removed 7 bases from V and 4 bases from J; junction bases left unmatched: 10.

The sample holds a few counts of this clonotype. The CDR3 DNA is TGTGCCAGCAGCTTATATGTAGGGGTAGAAACCGGGGAGCTGTTTTTT. Translated: CASSLYVGVETGELFF. The chain joins TRBV7-2 to TRBJ2-2, with TRBD1 as a possible D gene (5 bases). The CDR3 has 16 amino acids. Per the germline V gene, CDR1 is SGHTA and CDR2 is FQGNSA. V was shortened by 2 bases and J by 5 bases, with 15 bases between the two germline ends.

This clonotype was detected many times. The chain couples TRBV29-1 to TRBJ1-2, with 9 positions matching TRBD1. CDR1 is SQVTM, CDR2 ANQGSEA, per germline. Germline trimming cut 6 bases from V and 4 bases from J; bases unmatched to any gene: 6. CDR3 length: 13 residues. The CDR3 protein is CSVNRGRPYGYTF. Here the CDR3 DNA reads TGCAGCGTGAACAGGGGGCGCCCCTATGGCTACACCTTC.

V is TRBV28 and J is TRBJ1-2; D might be TRBD1 (6 bases). V was shortened by 10 bases and J by 4 bases, with 16 bases between the two germline ends. The CDR3 has 13 residues. The V gene's germline CDR1 is MDHEN and CDR2 SYDVKM. The CDR3 loop reads CATVRGAAYGYTF. The CDR3 DNA sequence: TGTGCCACAGTACGGGGGGCAGCCTATGGCTACACCTTC.

The V call is TRBV28, the J call TRBJ2-7; possibly TRBD2 for D (6 bases). V lost 2 bases and J 9 bases, leaving 17 bases between the germline ends. The CDR3 runs to 14 residues. Germline lookup yields CDR1 MDHEN and CDR2 SYDVKM. Here the CDR3 DNA reads TGTGCCAGCAGTTTAAATACGGCGGGGACGTGGCAGTACTTC. It translates to CASSLNTAGTWQYF.

The chain links TRBV4-2 to TRBJ1-2; 12 nucleotides agree with TRBD1. CDR1 and CDR2 (germline): LGHNA, YNFKEQ. The trim removed 2 bases at V and 4 bases at J, leaving 11 bases unmatched. CDR3 size: 18 residues. CDR3 amino acids: CASSQTGTGGAEGYGYTF. The CDR3 DNA follows: TGTGCCAGCAGCCAAACCGGGACAGGGGGCGCGGAGGGCTATGGCTACACCTTC.

The J gene is TRBJ1-5, the V gene TRBV7-2, with D maybe TRBD1 (5 bases). The CDR3 has 16 amino acids. V was trimmed by 4 bases and J by 4 bases, leaving 17 bases between them. Germline V CDR1 and CDR2: SGHTA, FQGNSA. The CDR3 is CASSSAPGRGNQPQHF. The CDR3 coding sequence is TGTGCCAGCAGCTCGGCCCCGGGACGTGGGAATCAGCCCCAGCATTTT.

This clonotype came up a few times. The chain employs TRBV4-2 and TRBJ1-5; maybe TRBD1 (5 bases). CDR1 LGHNA and CDR2 YNFKEQ come from the germline V gene. This CDR3 is 15 amino acids long. V was trimmed by 1 base and J by 4 bases, leaving 11 bases between them. CDR3 loop: CASSQGGTPNQPQHF. CDR3 bases: TGTGCCAGCAGCCAAGGAGGGACTCCTAATCAGCCCCAGCATTTT.